Below, 4 T cell receptor beta chains from the same sample are listed, as sequenced in a study of blood T cell repertoires in COVID-19. Only in-frame clones appear in the TCRdb table, and some are missing; sequencing was by immunoSEQ multiplex PCR. The sample has approximately 75,000 clones, 75% to 90% seen once. The sequenced sample consisted of peripheral blood. The receptors were gathered from an elderly man with COVID-19, enrolled during active disease.

The V and J genes are TRBV5-4 and TRBJ2-3, with a possible D match to TRBD2 (7 bases). V lost 4 bases to trimming and J lost 0 bases, with 12 bases between them. The CDR3 contains 15 residues. Germline CDR1 and CDR2: SGHNT and YYREEE (reference sequence). The CDR3 region is CASSPGGGSTDTQYF. The CDR3 DNA reads as TGTGCCAGCAGCCCGGGGGGCGGGAGCACAGATACGCAGTATTTT.

The V call is TRBV2, the J call TRBJ2-7, with D possibly TRBD1 on 5 matching bases. CDR1 SNHLY and CDR2 FYNNEI come from the germline V gene. CDR3 length: 13 amino acids. With 6 bases removed from V and 4 bases from J, the gap between germline ends came to 13 bases. The CDR3 DNA reads as TGTGCCAGCAGAGAGACAGTTGAGTACGAGCAGTACTTC. It encodes CASRETVEYEQYF.

The chain links TRBV6-5 to TRBJ1-4, with 7 bases identical to TRBD1. The V segment lost 5 bases and the J segment 7 bases; nucleotides outside the gene matches: 4. The germline gives CDR1 MNHEY, CDR2 SVGAGI. This CDR3 contains 13 residues. Here the CDR3 DNA reads TGTGCCAGCAGTAAACGACAGGGTGAAAAACTGTTTTTT. Protein sequence: CASSKRQGEKLFF.

This sequence joins TRBV7-3 and TRBJ2-3; TRBD1 matches 8 bases. Per the germline V gene, CDR1 is SGHTA and CDR2 is FQGTGA. This CDR3 region has 16 residues. Trimming took 1 base from V and 1 from J; bases not matched to a gene: 4. The CDR3 nucleotides are TGTGCCAGCAGCTTAAATGACAGGGGTGGCACAGATACGCAGTATTTT. It translates to CASSLNDRGGTDTQYF.